The TCR beta chain under discussion was sequenced for a study of blood T cell repertoires in COVID-19 (dated by TCRdb to the early 2020s). The study in broad terms: The collaborator samples originated in the United States, Italy and Spain and spanned the acute and convalescent phases of COVID-19. The repertoires were released in a freely available public database intended as a resource for research on the immune response to SARS-CoV-2. The samples were drawn from two sources: the first 160 participants of the ongoing ImmuneRACE study, and 1,000 to 1,500 subjects contributed by 6 global collaborators. Sample metadata almost always included a de-identified subject ID, COVID-19 status, age in years and sex. The prospective study material was composed of cDNA or gDNA derived from T cells, B-cell-depleted T cells, or PBMCs. The dataset comprised deeply sampled blood TCRbeta repertoires from subjects exposed to, actively infected with, or recovered from COVID-19. HLA class I and class II types, where available, came from metadata supplied by the sample provider rather than from assay-based typing. Broad study findings and their caveats: The amount of clinical and demographic metadata varied by source and participant and was provided uncurated.

TCRbeta CDR3 regions were amplified from genomic DNA by means of the immunoSEQ Assay, a bias-controlled multiplex PCR. In the paper's pipeline: Within the assay, amplification of reference gene primers was used to estimate how many nucleated cells each sample contained. Sequence reads were collapsed and filtered to measure the absolute abundance of every unique TCRbeta CDR3 rearrangement. For each sample, productive Simpson clonality was calculated by taking the square root of Simpson's diversity index across productive rearrangements. This immuneACCESS table, as held by TCRdb, lists in-frame sequences with V and J called but not all clones. Of the missing ones, under half trace to an unresolved V gene in checked studies; the others have no known cause. V and J calls and clone size are given by that table; D and trimming were obtained from the DNA. This sample comprises around 250,000 clones, around 90% of them detected only once. About 0.95% of the sample is held by the ten biggest clonotypes.

Trimming removed 3 bases from V and 7 bases from J, leaving 7 bases between the germline ends. CDR1 SGHRS and CDR2 YFSETQ are derived from the germline V gene. Taken from cysteine to phenylalanine, the CDR3 has 11 residues. Solely the CDR3 DNA is kept, with 33 bases framed from the first base. Remarks on this clone: This receptor's antigen is unknown. No qualities accompany the bases; no much larger clone lies one base away.

Participants in the prospective study were enrolled through a virtual design, were aged roughly 18 to 95 years, and lived in roughly 25 United States geographic areas. In the prospective study, cohorts were assigned on the basis of participant-reported clinical history obtained from a screening survey and a study questionnaire. A participant counted as exposed if, within 2 weeks of entering the study, that participant had been in contact with someone who had a PCR-confirmed or clinician-diagnosed COVID-19 case. In the prospective study, mobile phlebotomists collected whole blood, serum and a nasopharyngeal or oropharyngeal swab from each participant. Over a roughly 2-month period, participants in the prospective study had the option of providing additional blood draws and questionnaires. Before DNA extraction, prospective study blood samples were shipped either frozen or at room temperature.

The sequence links TRBV5-1 to TRBJ2-5; TRBD2 might be the D gene, on 5 matching bases. Sequences were obtained from PBMCs or T cells enriched from blood (not recorded which). The sequence came from a man aged 50 to 59 who had been exposed to COVID-19. For the CDR3, the sequence is CASSSEGTQYF. At the DNA level, the sequence is TGCGCCAGCAGCTCCGAGGGGACCCAGTACTTC.